This TCR beta chain was sequenced in a study of molecular identifiers for immune sequencing clone quantification. The CDR3 consists of 14 residues. The V gene's germline CDR1 is LNHDA and CDR2 SQIVND (reference sequence). V lost 5 bases to trimming and J lost 5 bases, with 12 bases between them. This clonotype was detected ten times or more. Libraries of bulk TCR were made by previously described methods (with listed TCR primers). A single record per CDR3 protein comes from TCRdb applying MiXCR to the PCR reads. In the table there are about 320,000 distinct CDR3 sequences, 20% to 25% of which are singletons.

This chain connects TRBV19 to TRBJ2-2, with D maybe TRBD1 (5 bases). Source material: naive CD8+ T cells from blood, with Jurkat cell RNA spiked in. Subset described: FACS-sorted CD8+CD4-CCR7+CD45RA+ naive T cells. The sequence was obtained from a human donor in good health. Some libraries in this study had Jurkat cell RNA spiked in. The chain's CDR3 is CASSAGAGTGELFF. CDR3 bases: TGTGCCAGTAGTGCTGGGGCTGGGACCGGGGAGCTGTTTTTT. Complete variable domain (other parts from reference TRBV19 and TRBJ2-2): DGGITQSPKYLFRKEGQNVTLSCEQNLNHDAMYWYRQDPGQGLRLIYYSQIVNDFQKGDIAEGYSVSREKKESFPLTVTSAQKNPTAFYLCASSAGAGTGELFFGEGSRLTVL.